Here is one T cell receptor (beta chain) with its context. The antigen is not known. Treatment described: roughly 11-day PBMC culture with coronavirus spike peptide pools or control peptides (ViraFEST assay). These data are taken from a study of vaccination and CD4 T cells after COVID-19. The CDR3 contains 17 residues. Germline V gene lookup returns CDR1 SGHNT and CDR2 YYREEE (reference sequence). Trimming stripped 4 bases from V and 4 bases from J, with 18 bases between. An Oncomine TCR Beta short-read assay was used to sequence the DNA from cultured CD4+ T cells. Each CDR3 protein gets one entry after TCRdb re-called the PCR reads with MiXCR. The profile covers about 16,000 distinct CDR3 sequences, with roughly 50% appearing a single time and around 19% taken by the ten largest.

This sequence originates from a human donor who had recovered from COVID-19. The chain recombines TRBV5-4 with TRBJ2-6; tentative D call: TRBD1 (6 bases). Here the sequenced sample was CD4+ T cells from blood, cultured in vitro, taken before SARS-CoV-2 vaccination. Here the CDR3 reads CASSGQKTGDGANVLTF. The CDR3 DNA reads TGTGCCAGCAGCGGACAAAAGACAGGAGACGGGGCCAACGTCCTGACTTTC.